These 5 T cell receptor beta chains were sequenced from one sample in a study of blood T cell repertoires in COVID-19 (dated by TCRdb to about 2020). Library preparation was by the immunoSEQ multiplex PCR assay. TCRdb limited this immuneACCESS table to in-frame rearrangements with V and J called. A share of clones is missing; checked studies link under half to unresolved V genes, and the rest is unexplained. The sample has approximately 210,000 clones on record, roughly 84% of them singletons. Approximately 3.8% of the sample belongs to the ten largest clones. Sequences were obtained from peripheral blood. The receptors originated from a woman aged 80 or over with acute or convalescent COVID-19.

The J gene is TRBJ2-1, the V gene TRBV6-5; a weak D match, TRBD2 (6 bases). The V end lost 2 bases, the J end lost 6 bases, and 11 bases lay between the germline ends. Germline assignment: CDR1 MNHEY and CDR2 SVGAGI. This CDR3 spans 14 amino acids. The CDR3 nucleotides are TGTGCCAGCAGTTACGGGGGGACCATCAATGAGCAGTTCTTC. Translation: CASSYGGTINEQFF.

The chain employs TRBV2 and TRBJ1-6; D unclear. CDR1 is SNHLY and CDR2 is FYNNEI in the germline V gene. The V end was cut by 7 bases, the J end by 6 bases, with 10 bases between. The CDR3 has 13 amino acids. As DNA, the CDR3 is TGTGCCAGCAATGCGTTCCCTAATTCACCCCTCCACTTT. Translated, it gives CASNAFPNSPLHF.

This chain uses TRBV3-1 (or the pseudogene TRBV3-2) with TRBJ1-5; no clear D gene. The CDR3 covers 15 residues. Germline V gives CDR1 LGHDT, CDR2 YNNKEL (reference sequence). V dropped 0 bases and J dropped 4 bases, with 10 bases sitting between them. The CDR3 here is CASSQDLTENQPQHF. The CDR3 coding sequence is TGTGCCAGCAGCCAAGATCTTACAGAGAATCAGCCCCAGCATTTT.

The chain has TRBV23-1 and TRBJ1-4; D not certain. TRBV23-1 is reported as an ORF; its role is uncertain. The CDR3 covers 20 residues. The V end was cut by 4 bases, the J end by 4 bases, with 28 bases between. The CDR3 DNA sequence: TGCGCCAGCAGTCCCCCGGAGGCAGGACCCAGGCCGCCATATAATGAAAAACTGTTTTTT. This gives the protein CASSPPEAGPRPPYNEKLFF.

This chain uses TRBV5-6 with TRBJ2-1, with 14 positions matching TRBD2. The CDR3 loop spans 17 amino acids. The germline V gene has CDR1 SGHDT and CDR2 YYEEEE. With V trimmed by 0 bases and J by 9 bases, 8 bases remained unmatched. The CDR3 coding sequence is TGTGCCAGCAGCTTGGGGAGTGGACTAGCGGGGGGCAGTGAGCAGTTCTTC. This gives the protein CASSLGSGLAGGSEQFF.